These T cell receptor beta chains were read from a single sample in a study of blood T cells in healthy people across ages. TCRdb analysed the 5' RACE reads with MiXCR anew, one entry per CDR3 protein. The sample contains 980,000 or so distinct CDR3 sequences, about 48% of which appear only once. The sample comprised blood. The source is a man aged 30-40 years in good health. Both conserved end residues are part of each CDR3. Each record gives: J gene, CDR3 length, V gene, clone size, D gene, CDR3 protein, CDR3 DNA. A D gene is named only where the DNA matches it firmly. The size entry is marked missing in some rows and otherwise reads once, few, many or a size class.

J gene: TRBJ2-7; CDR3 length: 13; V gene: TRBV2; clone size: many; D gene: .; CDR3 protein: CASSAGTTYEQYF; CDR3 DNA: TGTGCCAGCAGCGCCGGGACAACCTACGAGCAGTACTTC
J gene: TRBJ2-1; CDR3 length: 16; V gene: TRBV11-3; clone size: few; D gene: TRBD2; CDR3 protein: CASSLGSSGGTNEQFF; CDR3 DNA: TGTGCCAGCAGCTTAGGGTCCAGCGGGGGCACAAATGAGCAGTTCTTC
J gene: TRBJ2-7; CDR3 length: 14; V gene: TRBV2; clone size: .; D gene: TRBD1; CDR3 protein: CASCVGTGVDEQYF; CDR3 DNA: TGTGCCAGCTGTGTCGGGACAGGGGTCGACGAGCAGTACTTC
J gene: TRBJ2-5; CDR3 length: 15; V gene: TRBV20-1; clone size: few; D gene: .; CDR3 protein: CSATIGPAPQETQYF; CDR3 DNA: TGCAGTGCTACGATCGGACCCGCCCCCCAAGAGACCCAGTACTTC
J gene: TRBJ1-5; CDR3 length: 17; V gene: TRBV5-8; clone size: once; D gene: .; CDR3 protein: CASSNGRTANSNQPQHF; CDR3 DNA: TGTGCCAGCAGCAACGGCCGGACCGCCAATAGCAATCAGCCCCAGCATTTT
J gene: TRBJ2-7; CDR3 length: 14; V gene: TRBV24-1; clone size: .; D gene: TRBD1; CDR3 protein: CATSEERTGSEQYF; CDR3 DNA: TGTGCCACCAGTGAAGAAAGGACAGGCTCCGAGCAGTACTTC
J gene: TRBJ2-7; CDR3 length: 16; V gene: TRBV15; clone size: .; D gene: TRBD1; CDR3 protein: CATSRDRDRVKYEQYF; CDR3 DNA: TGTGCCACCAGCAGAGACCGGGACAGGGTTAAATACGAGCAGTACTTC
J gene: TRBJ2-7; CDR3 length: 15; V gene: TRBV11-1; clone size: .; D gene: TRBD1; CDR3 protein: CASSPRDSLDYEQYF; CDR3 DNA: TGTGCCAGCAGCCCCCGGGACAGCCTAGACTACGAGCAGTACTTC
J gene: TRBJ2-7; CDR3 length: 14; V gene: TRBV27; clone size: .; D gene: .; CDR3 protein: CASSPGRTTYEQYF; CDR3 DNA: TGTGCCAGCAGTCCGGGACGGACTACCTACGAGCAGTACTTC
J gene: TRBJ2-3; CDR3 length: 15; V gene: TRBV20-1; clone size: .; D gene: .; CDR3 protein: CSARAPLGGPGTQYF; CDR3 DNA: TGCAGTGCTAGAGCCCCCCTAGGGGGGCCGGGTACGCAGTATTTT
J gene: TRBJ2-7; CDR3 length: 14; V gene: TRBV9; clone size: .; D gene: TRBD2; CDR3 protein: CAKTSRSAGYEQYF; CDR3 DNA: TGTGCCAAGACTAGCAGGTCTGCAGGCTACGAGCAGTACTTC
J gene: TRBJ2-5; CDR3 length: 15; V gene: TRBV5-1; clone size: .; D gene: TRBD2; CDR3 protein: CASSSPTSGQETQYF; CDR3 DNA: TGCGCCAGCAGCTCCCCGACTAGCGGCCAAGAGACCCAGTACTTC
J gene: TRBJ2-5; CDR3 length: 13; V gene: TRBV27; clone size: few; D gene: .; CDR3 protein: CASSPTRGETQYF; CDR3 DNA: TGTGCCAGCAGTCCCACCAGGGGAGAGACCCAGTACTTC
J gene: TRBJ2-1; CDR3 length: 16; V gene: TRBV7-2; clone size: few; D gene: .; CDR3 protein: CASSSRQIFSYNEQFF; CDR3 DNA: TGTGCCAGCAGCTCGCGACAGATATTCTCCTACAATGAGCAGTTCTTC
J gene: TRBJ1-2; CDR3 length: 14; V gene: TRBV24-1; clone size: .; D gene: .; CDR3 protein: CATSDPRENYGYTF; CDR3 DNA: TGTGCCACCAGTGATCCCAGGGAAAACTATGGCTACACCTTC
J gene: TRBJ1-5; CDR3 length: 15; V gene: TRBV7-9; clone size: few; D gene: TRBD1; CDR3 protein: CASSLMTGPNQPQHF; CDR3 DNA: TGTGCCAGCAGCTTAATGACAGGGCCCAATCAGCCCCAGCATTTT
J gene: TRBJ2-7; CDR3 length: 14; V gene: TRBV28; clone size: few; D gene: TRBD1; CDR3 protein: CASSTGQAPDEQYF; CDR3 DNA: TGTGCCAGCAGTACCGGACAGGCCCCAGACGAGCAGTACTTC
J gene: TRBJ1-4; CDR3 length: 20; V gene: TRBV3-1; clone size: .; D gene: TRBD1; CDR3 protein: CASSQGTGARVRATNEKLFF; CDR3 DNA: TGTGCCAGCAGCCAAGGGACAGGGGCCAGGGTCAGAGCAACTAATGAAAAACTGTTTTTT
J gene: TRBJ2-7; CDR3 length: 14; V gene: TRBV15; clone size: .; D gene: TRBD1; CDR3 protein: CATSSGTGTYEQYF; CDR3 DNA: TGTGCCACCAGCAGCGGGACAGGAACCTACGAGCAGTACTTC
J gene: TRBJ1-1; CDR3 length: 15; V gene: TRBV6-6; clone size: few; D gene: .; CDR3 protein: CASSYRSGLDTEAFF; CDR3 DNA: TGTGCCAGCAGTTACAGGTCAGGGTTGGACACTGAAGCTTTCTTT
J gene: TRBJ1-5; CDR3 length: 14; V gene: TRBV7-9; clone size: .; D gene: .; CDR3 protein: CASSQDQGGQPQHF; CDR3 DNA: TGTGCCAGCAGCCAAGACCAGGGTGGTCAGCCCCAGCATTTT
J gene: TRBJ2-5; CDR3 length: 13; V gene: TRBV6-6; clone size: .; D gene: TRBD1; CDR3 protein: CASRGQGPETQYF; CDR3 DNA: TGTGCCAGCAGAGGACAGGGCCCAGAGACCCAGTACTTC
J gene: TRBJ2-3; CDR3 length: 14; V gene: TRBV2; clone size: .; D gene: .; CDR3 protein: CASRSGASTDMQYF; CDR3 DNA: TGTGCCAGCAGAAGCGGAGCTAGCACAGATATGCAGTATTTT
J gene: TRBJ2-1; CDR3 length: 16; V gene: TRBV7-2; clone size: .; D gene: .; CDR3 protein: CASSARGTTQYNEQFF; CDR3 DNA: TGTGCCAGCAGCGCCCGCGGGACCACCCAGTACAATGAGCAGTTCTTC
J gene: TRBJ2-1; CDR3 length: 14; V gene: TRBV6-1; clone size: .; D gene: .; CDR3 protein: CASSGGRDYNEQFF; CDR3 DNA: TGTGCCAGCAGTGGGGGCAGGGACTACAATGAGCAGTTCTTC
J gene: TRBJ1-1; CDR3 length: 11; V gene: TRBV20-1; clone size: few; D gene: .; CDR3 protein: CSASRTNEAFF; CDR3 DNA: TGCAGTGCTAGTAGGACCAATGAAGCTTTCTTT
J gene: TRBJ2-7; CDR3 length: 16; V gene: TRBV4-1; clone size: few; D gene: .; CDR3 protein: CASSQDEAGLSYEQYF; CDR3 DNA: TGCGCCAGCAGCCAAGATGAGGCAGGCCTCTCCTACGAGCAGTACTTC
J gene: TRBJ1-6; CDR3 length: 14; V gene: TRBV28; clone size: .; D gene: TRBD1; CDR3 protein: CASTPGQLNSPLHF; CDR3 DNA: TGTGCCAGCACCCCGGGACAGCTTAATTCACCCCTCCACTTT
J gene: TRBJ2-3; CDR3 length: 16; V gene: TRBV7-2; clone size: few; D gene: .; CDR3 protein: CASTRGGGAGTDTQYF; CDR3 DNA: TGTGCCAGCACTCGCGGAGGGGGAGCCGGGACAGATACGCAGTATTTT
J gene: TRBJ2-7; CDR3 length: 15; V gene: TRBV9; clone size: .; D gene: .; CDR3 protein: CASSVAGEGSYEQYF; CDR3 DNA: TGTGCCAGCAGCGTAGCAGGCGAAGGCTCCTACGAGCAGTACTTC
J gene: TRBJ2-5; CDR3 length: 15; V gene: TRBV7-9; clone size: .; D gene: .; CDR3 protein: CASSPPYRTIETQYF; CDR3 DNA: TGTGCCAGCAGCCCCCCCTATCGGACCATAGAGACCCAGTACTTC
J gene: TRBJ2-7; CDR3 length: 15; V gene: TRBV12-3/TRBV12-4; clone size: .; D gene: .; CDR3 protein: CASIPSPPNSYEQYF; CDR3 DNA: TGTGCCAGCATCCCCTCCCCTCCCAACTCCTACGAGCAGTACTTC